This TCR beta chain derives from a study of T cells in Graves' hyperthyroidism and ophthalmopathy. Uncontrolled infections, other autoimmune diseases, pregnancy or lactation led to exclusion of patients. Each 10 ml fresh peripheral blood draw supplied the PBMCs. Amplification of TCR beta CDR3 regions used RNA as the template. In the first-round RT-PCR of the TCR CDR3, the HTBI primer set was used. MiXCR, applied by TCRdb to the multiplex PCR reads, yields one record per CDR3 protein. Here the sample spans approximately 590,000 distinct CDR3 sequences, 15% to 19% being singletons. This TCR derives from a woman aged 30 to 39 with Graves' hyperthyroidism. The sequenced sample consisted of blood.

The CDR3 DNA follows: TGTGCCAGCAGTTACTCCCTAGCGGGTCTCACAGATACGCAGTATTTT. It yields the protein CASSYSLAGLTDTQYF. The genes are TRBV6-5 and TRBJ2-3; TRBD2 aligns across 8 bases. The V gene's germline CDR1 is MNHEY and CDR2 SVGAGI. The CDR3 runs 16 residues. V trimming: 0 bases; J trimming: 2 bases; junction bases outside the gene matches: 4.